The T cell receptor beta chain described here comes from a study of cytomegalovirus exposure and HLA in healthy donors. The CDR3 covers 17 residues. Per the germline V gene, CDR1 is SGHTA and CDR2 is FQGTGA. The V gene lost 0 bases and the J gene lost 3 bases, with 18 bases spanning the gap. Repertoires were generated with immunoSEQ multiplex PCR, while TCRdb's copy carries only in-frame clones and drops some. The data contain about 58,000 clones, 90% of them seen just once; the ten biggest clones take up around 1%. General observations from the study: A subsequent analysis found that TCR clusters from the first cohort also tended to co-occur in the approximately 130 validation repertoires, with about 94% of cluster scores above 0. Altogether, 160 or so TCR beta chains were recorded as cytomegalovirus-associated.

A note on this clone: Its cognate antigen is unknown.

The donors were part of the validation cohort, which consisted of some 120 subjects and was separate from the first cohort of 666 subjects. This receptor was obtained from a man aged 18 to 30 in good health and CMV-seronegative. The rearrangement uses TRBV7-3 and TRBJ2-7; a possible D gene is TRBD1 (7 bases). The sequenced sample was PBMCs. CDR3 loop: CASSLTEEGAVSYEQYF. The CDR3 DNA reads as TGTGCCAGCAGCTTAACGGAGGAGGGGGCCGTCAGCTACGAGCAGTACTTC.